This TCR beta chain was documented in a study of T cells in Graves' hyperthyroidism and ophthalmopathy. What was amplified from RNA transcripts were TCR beta CDR3 regions. The HTBI primer set was used in a first-round RT-PCR of the TCR CDR3. TCRdb independently ran MiXCR on the multiplex PCR reads; one entry per CDR3 protein. The table lists 750,000 to 900,000 distinct CDR3 sequences, roughly 40% of them singletons. This CDR3 comprises 13 residues. Trimming left V 4 bases short and J 1 base short, with 5 bases between. Germline V gene data show CDR1 as SQVTM and CDR2 as ANQGSEA. This clonotype was counted ten times or more.

This receptor was taken from a man between 18 and 35 years old with Graves' hyperthyroidism. Sequencing used blood. The chain is built from TRBV29-1 and TRBJ2-6; no firm D call. For the CDR3, the DNA is TGCAGCGTTGGAGTATCTGGGGCCAACGTCCTGACTTTC. Translated: CSVGVSGANVLTF.